This T cell receptor beta chain was sequenced in a study of identical twins. Overall study findings and caveats: Out-of-frame sharing of TCR alpha in monozygotic twins was underestimated by models.

Healthy Caucasians were all of the donors. Details on this clonotype: Its antigen remains unidentified.

Template switching added a universal primer binding site, and final cDNA carried unique molecular identifiers. TCRdb itself ran the 5' RACE reads through MiXCR, one entry per CDR3 protein. The top ten hold more than 2.5% of the sample, which has 450,000 to 650,000 distinct CDR3 sequences, 7.5% to 10% seen once. CDR1 MGHRA and CDR2 YSYEKL come from the germline V gene. The V end was cut by 5 bases, the J end by 3 bases, with 16 bases between. The CDR3 totals 16 residues. These data are also associated with another study on yellow fever vaccine responses in identical twins.

The chain combines TRBV4-1 with TRBJ2-2; D possibly corresponds to TRBD1 (6 bases). Sequencing was done on a sample of PBMCs. This TCR came from a woman between 18 and 30 years old in good health. The CDR3: CASSESQGSYTGELFF. CDR3 DNA: TGCGCCAGCAGCGAATCGCAGGGGAGTTACACCGGGGAGCTGTTTTTT.